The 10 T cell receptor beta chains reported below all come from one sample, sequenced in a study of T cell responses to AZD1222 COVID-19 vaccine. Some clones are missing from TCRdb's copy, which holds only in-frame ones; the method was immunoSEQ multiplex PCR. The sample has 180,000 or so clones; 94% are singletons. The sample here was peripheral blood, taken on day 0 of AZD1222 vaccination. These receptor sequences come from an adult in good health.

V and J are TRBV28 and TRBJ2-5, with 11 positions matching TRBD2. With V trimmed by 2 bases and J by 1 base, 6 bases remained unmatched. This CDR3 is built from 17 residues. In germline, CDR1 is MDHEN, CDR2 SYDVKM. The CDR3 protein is CASSLPVGLAAQETQYF. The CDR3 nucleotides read TGTGCCAGCAGTTTACCCGTGGGACTAGCGGCCCAAGAGACCCAGTACTTC.

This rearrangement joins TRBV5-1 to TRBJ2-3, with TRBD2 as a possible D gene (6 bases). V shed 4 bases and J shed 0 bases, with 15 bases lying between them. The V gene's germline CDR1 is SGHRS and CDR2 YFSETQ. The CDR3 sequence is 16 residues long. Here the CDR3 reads CASSGWAGSSTDTQYF. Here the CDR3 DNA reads TGCGCCAGCAGCGGTTGGGCGGGGTCTAGCACAGATACGCAGTATTTT. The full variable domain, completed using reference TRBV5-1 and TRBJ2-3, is KAGVTQTPRYLIKTRGQQVTLSCSPISGHRSVSWYQQTPGQGLQFLFEYFSETQRNKGNFPGRFSGRQFSNSRSEMNVSTLELGDSALYLCASSGWAGSSTDTQYFGPGTRLTVL.

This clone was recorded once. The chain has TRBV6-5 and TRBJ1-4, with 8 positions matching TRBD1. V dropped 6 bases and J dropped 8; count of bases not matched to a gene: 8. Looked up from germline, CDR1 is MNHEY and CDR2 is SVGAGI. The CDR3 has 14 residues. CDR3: CASRPGQGREKLFF. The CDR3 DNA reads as TGTGCCAGCAGACCAGGACAGGGAAGGGAAAAACTGTTTTTT.

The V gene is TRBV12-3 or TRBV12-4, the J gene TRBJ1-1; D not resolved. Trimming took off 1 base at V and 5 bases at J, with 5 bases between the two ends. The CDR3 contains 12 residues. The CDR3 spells CASSLVGTEAFF. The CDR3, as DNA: TGTGCCAGCAGTTTAGTGGGAACTGAAGCTTTCTTT.

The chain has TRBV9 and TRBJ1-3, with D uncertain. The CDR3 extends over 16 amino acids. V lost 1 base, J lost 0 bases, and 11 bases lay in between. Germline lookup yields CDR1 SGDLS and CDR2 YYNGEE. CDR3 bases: TGTGCCAGCAGCGTACTCCCCCCCGGCTCTGGAAACACCATATATTTT. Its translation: CASSVLPPGSGNTIYF.

CDR3 amino acids: CASSEQGNTEAFF. CDR3 nucleotide sequence: TGCGCCAGCAGTGAGCAGGGGAACACTGAAGCTTTCTTT. The genes are TRBV10-2 and TRBJ1-1; TRBD1 might be the D (5 bases). Germline-derived CDR1 and CDR2 are WSHSY and SAAADI. V was shortened by 2 bases and J by 1 base, with 5 bases between the two germline ends. This CDR3 has 13 residues.

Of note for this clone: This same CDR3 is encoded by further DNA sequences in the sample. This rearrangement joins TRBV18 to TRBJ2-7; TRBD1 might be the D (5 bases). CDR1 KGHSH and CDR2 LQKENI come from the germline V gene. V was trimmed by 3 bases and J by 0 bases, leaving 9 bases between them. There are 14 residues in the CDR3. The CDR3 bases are TGTGCCAGCTCACCTGGACAAGCCTCCTACGAGCAGTACTTC. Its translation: CASSPGQASYEQYF. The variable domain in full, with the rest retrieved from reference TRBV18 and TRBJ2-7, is NAGVMQNPRHLVRRRGQEARLRCSPMKGHSHVYWYRQLPEEGLKFMVYLQKENIIDESGMPKERFSAEFPKEGPSILRIQQVVRGDSAAYFCASSPGQASYEQYFGPGTRLTVT.

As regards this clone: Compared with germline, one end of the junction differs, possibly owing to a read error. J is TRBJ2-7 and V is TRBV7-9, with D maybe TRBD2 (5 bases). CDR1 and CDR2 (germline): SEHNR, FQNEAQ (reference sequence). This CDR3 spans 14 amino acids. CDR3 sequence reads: CASSVAGLSYEQYF. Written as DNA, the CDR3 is TGTGCCAGCAGCGTAGCAGGACTGTCCTACGAGCAGTACTTC.

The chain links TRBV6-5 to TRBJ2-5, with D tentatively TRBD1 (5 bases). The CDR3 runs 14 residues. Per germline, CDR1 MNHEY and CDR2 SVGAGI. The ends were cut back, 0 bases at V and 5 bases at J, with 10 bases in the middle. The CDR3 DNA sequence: TGTGCCAGCAGTTACTCAGGGGTTAGGGAGACCCAGTACTTC. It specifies CASSYSGVRETQYF.

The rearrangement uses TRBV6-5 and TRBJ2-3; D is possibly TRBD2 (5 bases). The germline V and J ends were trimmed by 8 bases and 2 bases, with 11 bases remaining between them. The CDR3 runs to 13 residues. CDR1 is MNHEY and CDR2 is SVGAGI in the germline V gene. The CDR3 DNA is TGTGCCAGCGAGGGTCAATTCACAGATACGCAGTATTTT. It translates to CASEGQFTDTQYF.